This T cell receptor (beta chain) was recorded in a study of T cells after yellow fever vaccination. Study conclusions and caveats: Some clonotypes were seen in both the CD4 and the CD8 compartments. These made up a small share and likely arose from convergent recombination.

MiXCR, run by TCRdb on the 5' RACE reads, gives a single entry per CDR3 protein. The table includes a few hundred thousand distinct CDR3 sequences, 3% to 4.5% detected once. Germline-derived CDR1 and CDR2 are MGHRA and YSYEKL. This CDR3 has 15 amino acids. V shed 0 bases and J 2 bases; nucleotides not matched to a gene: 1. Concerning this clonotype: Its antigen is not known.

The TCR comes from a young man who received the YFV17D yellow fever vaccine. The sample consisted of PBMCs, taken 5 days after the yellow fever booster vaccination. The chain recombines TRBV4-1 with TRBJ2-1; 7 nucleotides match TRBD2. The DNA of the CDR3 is TGCGCCAGCAGCCAAGAGGGGGGGACCTACAATGAGCAGTTCTTC. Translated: CASSQEGGTYNEQFF.